These 5 T cell receptor beta chains were all obtained from the same sample, sequenced in a study of blood T cell repertoires in COVID-19. TCRdb's table, derived via immunoSEQ multiplex PCR, lists solely in-frame clones and lacks some. The repertoire holds nearly 110,000 clones, with more than 80% as singletons. What was sequenced was peripheral blood. The receptors derive from an older woman with acute or convalescent COVID-19.

The chain carries TRBV5-4 and TRBJ2-3; 8 bases are a match to TRBD1. With V trimmed by 4 bases and J by 4 bases, 11 bases remained unmatched. This CDR3 region has 16 residues. Germline V gene data show CDR1 as SGHNT and CDR2 as YYREEE (reference sequence). Here the CDR3 reads CASSPYDRGRADTQYF. DNA of the CDR3: TGTGCCAGCAGCCCATATGACAGGGGAAGGGCAGATACGCAGTATTTT.

Points on this clone: Other DNA sequences in this specimen translate into the identical CDR3. V is TRBV30 and J is TRBJ1-1; 7 bases are a match to TRBD1. The CDR3 length is 13 residues. Germline V lookup: CDR1 GTSNPN, CDR2 SVGIG (reference sequence). Germline trimming cut 1 base from V and 4 bases from J; bases unmatched to any gene: 3. The DNA for the CDR3 is TGTGCCTGGAGTGGACAGGGCGGCACTGAAGCTTTCTTT. The encoded protein is CAWSGQGGTEAFF.

The chain recombines TRBV19 with TRBJ1-6; D is unresolved. The CDR3 sequence is 14 residues long. Germline CDR1 LNHDA, CDR2 SQIVND (reference sequence). Trimming pared 3 bases from V and 4 bases from J, leaving 7 bases between. The CDR3 nucleotides are TGTGCCAGTAGTATGCTGAGTTATAATTCACCCCTCCACTTT. It encodes CASSMLSYNSPLHF.

This chain connects TRBV30 to TRBJ2-2; the match to TRBD2 covers 8 bases. V was pared by 2 bases and J by 4 bases, with 6 bases of the junction left unmatched. CDR1 is GTSNPN and CDR2 is SVGIG in the germline V gene (reference sequence). This CDR3 has 15 amino acids. CDR3 protein: CAWSMNGRATGELFF. DNA of the CDR3: TGTGCCTGGAGTATGAACGGGAGGGCCACCGGGGAGCTGTTTTTT.

The V and J genes are TRBV18 and TRBJ1-2, with 9 nucleotides matching TRBD1. Losses at the gene ends were 3 bases for V and 1 base for J; bases not matched to a gene: 3. Germline-derived CDR1 and CDR2 are KGHSH and LQKENI. The CDR3 runs to 15 residues. Here the CDR3 DNA reads TGTGCCAGCTCACCTACAGGGGGCAGTAACTATGGCTACACCTTC. Its translation is CASSPTGGSNYGYTF.